The 3 T cell receptor beta chains below come from one sample, sequenced in a study of T cell responses to AZD1222 COVID-19 vaccine. Generated by immunoSEQ multiplex PCR, the TCRdb table keeps only in-frame clones and is missing some. The repertoire holds about 110,000 clones, with more than 80% as singletons. The source was peripheral blood, collected on day 0 of AZD1222 vaccination. The receptor source for this set is an adult in good health.

The V call is TRBV27, the J call TRBJ1-6, with D hard to call. Germline CDR1 reads MNHEY; CDR2 reads SMNVEV (reference sequence). This CDR3 comprises 12 residues. V shed 3 bases and J shed 3 bases, with 0 bases lying between them. This chain's CDR3 is CASSFYNSPLHF. The CDR3 nucleotides are TGTGCCAGCAGTTTCTATAATTCACCCCTCCACTTT.

V and J are TRBV11-2 and TRBJ1-1; 7 nucleotides match TRBD1. Germline-derived CDR1 and CDR2 are SGHAT and FQNNGV. The CDR3 is 16 residues long. V shed 2 bases, J shed 0 bases, and the junction held 6 bases outside the gene matches. CDR3: CASSLRPGGMNTEAFF. Written as DNA, the CDR3 is TGTGCCAGCAGCTTAAGGCCAGGGGGGATGAACACTGAAGCTTTCTTT.

The J gene is TRBJ2-3, the V gene TRBV6-1, with D tentatively TRBD2 (5 bases). V lost 0 bases and J lost 2, with 9 bases in between. CDR1 and CDR2 (germline): MNHNS, SASEGT. The CDR3 runs to 15 residues. The CDR3 DNA reads TGTGCCAGCAGTGAAGCGAGCGACTACACAGATACGCAGTATTTT. Its protein product is CASSEASDYTDTQYF.